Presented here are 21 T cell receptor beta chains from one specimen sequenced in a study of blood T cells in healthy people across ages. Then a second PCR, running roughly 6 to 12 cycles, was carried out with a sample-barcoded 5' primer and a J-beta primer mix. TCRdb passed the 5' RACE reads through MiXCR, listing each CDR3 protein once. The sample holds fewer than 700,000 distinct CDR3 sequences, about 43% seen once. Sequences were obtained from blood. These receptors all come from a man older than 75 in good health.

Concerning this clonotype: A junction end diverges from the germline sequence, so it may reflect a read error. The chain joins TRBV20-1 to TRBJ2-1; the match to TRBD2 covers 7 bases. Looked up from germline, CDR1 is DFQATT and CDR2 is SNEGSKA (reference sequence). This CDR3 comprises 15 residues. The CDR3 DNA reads TGCAGTGCTAGCTGGAGGGAGGGTACTGCGAATGGGCAGTTCTTC. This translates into CSASWREGTANGQFF.

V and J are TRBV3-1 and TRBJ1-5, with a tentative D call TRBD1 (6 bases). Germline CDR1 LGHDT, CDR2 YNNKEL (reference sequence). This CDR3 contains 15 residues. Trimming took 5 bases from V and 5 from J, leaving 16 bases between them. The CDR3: CASSSRDTSYQPQHF. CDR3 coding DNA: TGTGCCAGCAGCAGCCGGGACACCTCCTATCAGCCCCAGCATTTT. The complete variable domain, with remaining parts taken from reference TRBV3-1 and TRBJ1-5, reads DTAVSQTPKYLVTQMGNDKSIKCEQNLGHDTMYWYKQDSKKFLKIMFSYNNKELIINETVPNRFSPKSPDKAHLNLHINSLELGDSAVYFCASSSRDTSYQPQHFGDGTRLSIL.

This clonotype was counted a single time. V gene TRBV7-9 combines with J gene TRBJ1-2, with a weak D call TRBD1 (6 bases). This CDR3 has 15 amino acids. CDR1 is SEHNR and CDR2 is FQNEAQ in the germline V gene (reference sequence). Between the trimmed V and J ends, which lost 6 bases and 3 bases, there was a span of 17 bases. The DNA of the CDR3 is TGTGCCAGCAGAGGACGGTCGGGGGCGGACTATGGCTACACCTTC. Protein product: CASRGRSGADYGYTF.

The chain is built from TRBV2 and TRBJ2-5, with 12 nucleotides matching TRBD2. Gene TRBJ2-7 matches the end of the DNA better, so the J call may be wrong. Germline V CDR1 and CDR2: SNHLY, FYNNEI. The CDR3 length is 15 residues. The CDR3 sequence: CASSATSGSIYEQYF. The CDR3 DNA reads TGTGCCAGCAGTGCGACTAGCGGGAGTATCTACGAGCAGTACTTC.

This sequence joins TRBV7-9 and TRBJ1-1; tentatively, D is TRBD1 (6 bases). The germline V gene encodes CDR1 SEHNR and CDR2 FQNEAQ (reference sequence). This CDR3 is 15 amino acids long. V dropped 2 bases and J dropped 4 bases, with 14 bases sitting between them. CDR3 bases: TGTGCCAGCAGCTTAAGCGGGGGCGCGAGCACTGAAGCTTTCTTT. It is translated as CASSLSGGASTEAFF.

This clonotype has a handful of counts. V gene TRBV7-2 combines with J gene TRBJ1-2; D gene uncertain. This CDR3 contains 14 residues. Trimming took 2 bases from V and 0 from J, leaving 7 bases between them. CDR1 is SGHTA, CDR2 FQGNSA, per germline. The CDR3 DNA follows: TGTGCCAGCAGCTTAAGCCCTTCTAACTATGGCTACACCTTC. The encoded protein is CASSLSPSNYGYTF.

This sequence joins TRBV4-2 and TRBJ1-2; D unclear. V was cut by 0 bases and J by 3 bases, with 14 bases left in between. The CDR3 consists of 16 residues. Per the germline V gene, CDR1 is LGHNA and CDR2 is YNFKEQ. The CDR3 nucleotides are TGTGCCAGCAGCCAAGATCCCGACAAGTCATACTATGGCTACACCTTC. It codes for CASSQDPDKSYYGYTF.

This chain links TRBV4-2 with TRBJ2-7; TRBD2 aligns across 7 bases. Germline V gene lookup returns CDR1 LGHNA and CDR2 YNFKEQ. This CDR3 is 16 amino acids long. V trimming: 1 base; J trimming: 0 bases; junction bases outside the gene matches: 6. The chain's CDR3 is CASSQVGGVSSYEQYF. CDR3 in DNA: TGTGCCAGCAGCCAAGTGGGAGGGGTTAGCTCCTACGAGCAGTACTTC.

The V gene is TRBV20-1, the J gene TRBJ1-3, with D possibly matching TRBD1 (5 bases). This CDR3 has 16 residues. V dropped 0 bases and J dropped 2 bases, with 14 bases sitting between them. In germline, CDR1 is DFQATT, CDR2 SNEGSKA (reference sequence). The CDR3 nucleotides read TGCAGTGCTAGAGATGGCAGTTACAGGACTGGAAACACCATATATTTT. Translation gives CSARDGSYRTGNTIYF.

The CDR3 DNA follows: TGTGCCAGCAGCTTAGAGGCAGGGGTTCACATTCAGTACTTC. Protein product: CASSLEAGVHIQYF. The chain uses TRBV7-2 and TRBJ2-4; possible D gene TRBD1, 6 bases. Trimming took off 1 base at V and 8 bases at J, with 12 bases between the two ends. In germline, CDR1 is SGHTA, CDR2 FQGNSA. There are 14 residues in the CDR3.

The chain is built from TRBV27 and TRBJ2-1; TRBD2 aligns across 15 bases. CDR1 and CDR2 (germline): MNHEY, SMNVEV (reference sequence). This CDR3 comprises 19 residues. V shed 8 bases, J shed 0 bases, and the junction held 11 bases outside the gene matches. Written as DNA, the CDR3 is TGTGCCAGCCTCAGTCGAGGACTAGCGGGAGGGGGCTCCTACAATGAGCAGTTCTTC. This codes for CASLSRGLAGGGSYNEQFF.

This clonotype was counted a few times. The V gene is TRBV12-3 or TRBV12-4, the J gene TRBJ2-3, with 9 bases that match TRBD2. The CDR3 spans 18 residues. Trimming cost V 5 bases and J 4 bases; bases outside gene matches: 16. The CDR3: CASSPLEGGGAPADTQYF. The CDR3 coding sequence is TGTGCCAGCAGTCCCTTAGAGGGCGGGGGGGCCCCTGCAGATACGCAGTATTTT.

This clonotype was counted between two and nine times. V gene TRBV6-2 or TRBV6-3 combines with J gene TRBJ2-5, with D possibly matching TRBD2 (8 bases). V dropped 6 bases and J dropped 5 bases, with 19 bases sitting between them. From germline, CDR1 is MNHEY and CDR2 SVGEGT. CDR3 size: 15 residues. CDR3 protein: CASRSPGLGGETQYF. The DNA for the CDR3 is TGTGCCAGCAGATCACCGGGACTAGGGGGCGAGACCCAGTACTTC.

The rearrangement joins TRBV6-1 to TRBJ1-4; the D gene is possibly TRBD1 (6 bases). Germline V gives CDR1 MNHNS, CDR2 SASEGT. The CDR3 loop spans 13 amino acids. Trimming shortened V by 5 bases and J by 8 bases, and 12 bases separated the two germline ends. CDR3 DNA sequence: TGTGCCAGCAGTTTGCAGGGGAACGAAAAACTGTTTTTT. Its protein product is CASSLQGNEKLFF.

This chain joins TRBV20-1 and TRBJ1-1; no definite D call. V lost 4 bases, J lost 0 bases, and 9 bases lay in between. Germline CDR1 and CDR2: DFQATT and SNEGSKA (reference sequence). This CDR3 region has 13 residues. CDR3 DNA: TGCAGTGCTAAGAAGGTGGTGAACACTGAAGCTTTCTTT. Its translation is CSAKKVVNTEAFF.

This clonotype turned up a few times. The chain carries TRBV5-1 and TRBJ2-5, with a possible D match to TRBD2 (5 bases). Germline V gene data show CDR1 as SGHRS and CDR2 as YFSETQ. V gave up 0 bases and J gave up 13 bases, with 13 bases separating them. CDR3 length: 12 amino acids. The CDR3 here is CASSLDFELAYF. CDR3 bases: TGCGCCAGCAGCTTGGATTTCGAGCTAGCGTACTTC.

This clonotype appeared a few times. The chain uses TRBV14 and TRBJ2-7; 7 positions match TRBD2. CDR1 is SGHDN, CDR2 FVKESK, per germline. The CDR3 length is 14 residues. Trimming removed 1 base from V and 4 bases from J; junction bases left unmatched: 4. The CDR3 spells CASSQGGGVYEQYF. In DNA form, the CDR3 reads TGTGCCAGCAGCCAAGGCGGGGGAGTGTACGAGCAGTACTTC.

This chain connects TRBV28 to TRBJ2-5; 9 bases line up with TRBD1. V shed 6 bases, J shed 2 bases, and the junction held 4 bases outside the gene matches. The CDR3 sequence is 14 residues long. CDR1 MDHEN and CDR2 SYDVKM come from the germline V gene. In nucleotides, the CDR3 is TGTGCCAGCAGGAGGACAGGGGAACAAGAGACCCAGTACTTC. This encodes CASRRTGEQETQYF.

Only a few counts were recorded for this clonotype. CDR3 sequence (DNA): TGCAGCGTTGAACAGGCCGGGGGTATCAATACGCAGTATTTT. Translation: CSVEQAGGINTQYF. V is TRBV29-1 and J is TRBJ2-3; D may be TRBD2 (6 bases). Trimming left V 2 bases short and J 7 bases short, with 16 bases between. This CDR3 region has 14 residues. The germline gives CDR1 SQVTM, CDR2 ANQGSEA.

In nucleotides, the CDR3 is TGTGCCAGCAGCTGGGCACCCGGGACTAGCAGTACCTACGAGCAGTACTTC. Amino acids: CASSWAPGTSSTYEQYF. This sequence joins TRBV7-8 and TRBJ2-5; 9 bases are shared with TRBD2. TRBJ2-7 matches the DNA end more closely, so the J call is doubtful. Germline values: CDR1 SGHVS, CDR2 FQNEAQ. The CDR3 loop spans 17 amino acids.

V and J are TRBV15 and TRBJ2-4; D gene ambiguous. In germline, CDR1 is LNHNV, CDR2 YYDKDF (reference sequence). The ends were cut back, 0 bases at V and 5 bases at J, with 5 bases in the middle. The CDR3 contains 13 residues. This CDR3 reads CATSRDWENIQYF. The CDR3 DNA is TGTGCCACCAGCAGAGATTGGGAAAACATTCAGTACTTC.